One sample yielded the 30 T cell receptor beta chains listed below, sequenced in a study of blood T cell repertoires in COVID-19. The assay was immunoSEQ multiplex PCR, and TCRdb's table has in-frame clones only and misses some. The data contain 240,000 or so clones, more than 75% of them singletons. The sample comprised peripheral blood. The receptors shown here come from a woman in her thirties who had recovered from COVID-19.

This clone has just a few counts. The CDR3 loop reads CASSPGQGSTEAFF. Here the CDR3 DNA reads TGCGCCAGCAGCCCTGGACAGGGAAGCACTGAAGCTTTCTTT. The V call is TRBV10-1, the J call TRBJ1-1; TRBD1 matches at 8 bases. This CDR3 contains 14 residues. Germline assignment: CDR1 WNHNN and CDR2 SYGVQD (reference sequence). J lost 4 bases, V lost 6 bases, and 7 bases had no gene match.

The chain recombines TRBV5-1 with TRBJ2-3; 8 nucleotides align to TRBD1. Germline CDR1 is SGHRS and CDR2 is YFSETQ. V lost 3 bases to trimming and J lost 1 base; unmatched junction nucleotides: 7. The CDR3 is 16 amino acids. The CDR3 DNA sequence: TGCGCCAGCAGCTCTACAGGGGGAGTCGGCACAGATACGCAGTATTTT. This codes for CASSSTGGVGTDTQYF.

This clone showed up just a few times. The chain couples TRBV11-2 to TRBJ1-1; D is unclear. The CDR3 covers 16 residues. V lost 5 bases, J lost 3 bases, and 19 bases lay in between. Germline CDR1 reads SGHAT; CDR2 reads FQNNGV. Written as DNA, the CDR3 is TGTGCCAGCAGCATCGGCGGTGTCCCACGGGACACTGAAGCTTTCTTT. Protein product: CASSIGGVPRDTEAFF.

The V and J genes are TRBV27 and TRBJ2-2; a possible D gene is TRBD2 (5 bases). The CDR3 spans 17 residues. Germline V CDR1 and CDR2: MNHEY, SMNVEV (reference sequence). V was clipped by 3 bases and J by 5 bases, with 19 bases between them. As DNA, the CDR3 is TGTGCCAGCAGTTTGGTCGGAGGTTGGGTAGGGACCGGGGAGCTGTTTTTT. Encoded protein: CASSLVGGWVGTGELFF.

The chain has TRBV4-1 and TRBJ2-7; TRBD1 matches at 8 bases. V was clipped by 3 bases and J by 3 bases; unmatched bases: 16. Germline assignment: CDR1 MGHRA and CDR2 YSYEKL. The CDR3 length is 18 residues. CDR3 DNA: TGCGCCAGCAGCCATAGGACTCTAGAAGGACAGGGTCTCTACGAGCAGTACTTC. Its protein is CASSHRTLEGQGLYEQYF.

This chain's CDR3 is CASSIGGGTEAFF. The CDR3 DNA reads TGTGCCAGCAGCATCGGCGGTGGCACTGAAGCTTTCTTT. The rearrangement joins TRBV6-5 to TRBJ1-1; no clear D gene. CDR1 and CDR2 (germline): MNHEY, SVGAGI. V lost 6 bases to trimming and J lost 4 bases, with 12 bases between them. This CDR3 has 13 residues.

The CDR3 here is CASSIRGPSGSSPLHF. The DNA for the CDR3 is TGTGCCAGCAGCATACGGGGACCCTCCGGGAGTTCACCCCTCCACTTT. The chain joins TRBV5-8 to TRBJ1-6; the D gene is possibly TRBD1 (5 bases). The CDR3 contains 16 residues. Germline CDR1 SGHTS, CDR2 YDEGEE. V lost 4 bases and J 9 bases, leaving 20 bases between the germline ends.

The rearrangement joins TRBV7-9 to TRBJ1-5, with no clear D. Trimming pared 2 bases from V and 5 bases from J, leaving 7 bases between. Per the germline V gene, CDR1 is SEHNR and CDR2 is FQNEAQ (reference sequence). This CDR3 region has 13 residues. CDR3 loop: CASSLQEDQPQHF. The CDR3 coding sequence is TGTGCCAGCAGCTTACAGGAGGATCAGCCCCAGCATTTT.

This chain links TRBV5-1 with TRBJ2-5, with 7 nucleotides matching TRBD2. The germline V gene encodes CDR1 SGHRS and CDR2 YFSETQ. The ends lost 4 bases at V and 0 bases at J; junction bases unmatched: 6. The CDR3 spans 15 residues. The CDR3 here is CASSGGGSYQETQYF. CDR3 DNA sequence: TGCGCCAGCAGCGGGGGGGGATCGTACCAAGAGACCCAGTACTTC.

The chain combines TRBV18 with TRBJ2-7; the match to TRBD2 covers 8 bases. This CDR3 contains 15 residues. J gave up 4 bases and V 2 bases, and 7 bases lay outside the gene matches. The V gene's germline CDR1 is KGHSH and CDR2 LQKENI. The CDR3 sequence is CASSPTGGGGYEQYF. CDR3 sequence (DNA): TGTGCCAGCTCACCAACCGGGGGCGGGGGGTACGAGCAGTACTTC.

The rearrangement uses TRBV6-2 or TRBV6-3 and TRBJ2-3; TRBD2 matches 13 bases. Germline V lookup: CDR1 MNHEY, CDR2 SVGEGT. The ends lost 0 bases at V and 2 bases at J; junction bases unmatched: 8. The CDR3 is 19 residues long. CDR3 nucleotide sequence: TGTGCCAGCAGTTACTCGAAGGGACTAGCGGGGCTTTTCACAGATACGCAGTATTTT. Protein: CASSYSKGLAGLFTDTQYF.

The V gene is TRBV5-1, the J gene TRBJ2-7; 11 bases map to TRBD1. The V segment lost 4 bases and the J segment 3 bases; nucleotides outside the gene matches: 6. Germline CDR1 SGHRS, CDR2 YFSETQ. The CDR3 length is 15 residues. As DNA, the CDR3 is TGCGCCAGCAGCCTCTCGGGACAGGGGGACTACGAGCAGTACTTC. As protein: CASSLSGQGDYEQYF.

Here the CDR3 DNA reads TGTGCCAGAAGCCAGGGCTGGAATCAGCCCCAGCATTTT. Its translation is CARSQGWNQPQHF. The V gene is TRBV6-1, the J gene TRBJ1-5, with a tentative D call TRBD1 (5 bases). CDR3 length equals 13 residues. CDR1 and CDR2 (germline): MNHNS, SASEGT. Trimming removed 9 bases at V and 4 bases at J, with 13 bases between.

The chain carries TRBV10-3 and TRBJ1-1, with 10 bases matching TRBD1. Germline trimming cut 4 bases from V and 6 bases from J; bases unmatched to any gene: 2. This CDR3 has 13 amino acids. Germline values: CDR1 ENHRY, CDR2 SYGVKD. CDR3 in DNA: TGTGCCATCAGTGGGGGGACAGGGGCTGAAGCTTTCTTT. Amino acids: CAISGGTGAEAFF.

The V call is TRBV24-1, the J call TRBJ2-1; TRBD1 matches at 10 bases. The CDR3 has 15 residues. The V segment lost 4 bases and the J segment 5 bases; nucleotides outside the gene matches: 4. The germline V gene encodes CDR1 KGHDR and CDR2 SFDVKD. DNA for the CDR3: TGTGCCACCAGTGAGACAGGGGGCCCTGACAATGAGCAGTTCTTC. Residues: CATSETGGPDNEQFF.

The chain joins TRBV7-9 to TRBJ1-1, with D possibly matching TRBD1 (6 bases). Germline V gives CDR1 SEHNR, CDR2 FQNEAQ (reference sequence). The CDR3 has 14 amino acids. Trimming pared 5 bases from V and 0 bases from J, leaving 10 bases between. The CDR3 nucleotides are TGTGCCAGCAGCAACAGGGAGATGAACACTGAAGCTTTCTTT. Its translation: CASSNREMNTEAFF.

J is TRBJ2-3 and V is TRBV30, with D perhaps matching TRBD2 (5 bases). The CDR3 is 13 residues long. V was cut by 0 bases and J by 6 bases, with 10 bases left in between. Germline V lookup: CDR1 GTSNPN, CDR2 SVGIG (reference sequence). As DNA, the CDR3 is TGTGCCTGGAGTGTACGGAGGTCCGATACGCAGTATTTT. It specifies CAWSVRRSDTQYF.

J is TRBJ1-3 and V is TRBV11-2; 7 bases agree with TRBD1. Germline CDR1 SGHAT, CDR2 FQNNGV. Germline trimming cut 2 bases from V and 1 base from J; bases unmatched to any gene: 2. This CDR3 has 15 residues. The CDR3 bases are TGTGCCAGCAGCTTAACGACAGGGTCTGGAAACACCATATATTTT. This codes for CASSLTTGSGNTIYF.

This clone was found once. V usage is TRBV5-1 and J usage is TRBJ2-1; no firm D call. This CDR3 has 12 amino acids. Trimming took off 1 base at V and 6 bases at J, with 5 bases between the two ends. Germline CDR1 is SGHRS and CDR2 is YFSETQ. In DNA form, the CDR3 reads TGCGCCAGCAGCTTGCTCCTCAATGAGCAGTTCTTC. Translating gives CASSLLLNEQFF.

The CDR3 sequence: CASSKETGGRETQYF. As DNA, the CDR3 is TGTGCCAGCAGTAAAGAGACAGGGGGTAGGGAGACCCAGTACTTC. The V call is TRBV27, the J call TRBJ2-5, with 9 bases fitting TRBD1. Per germline, CDR1 MNHEY and CDR2 SMNVEV (reference sequence). V lost 5 bases and J lost 5; bases outside the gene matches: 9. This CDR3 contains 15 residues.

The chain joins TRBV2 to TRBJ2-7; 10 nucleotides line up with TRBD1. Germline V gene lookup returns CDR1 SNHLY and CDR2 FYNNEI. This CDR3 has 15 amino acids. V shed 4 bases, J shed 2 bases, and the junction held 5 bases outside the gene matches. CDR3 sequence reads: CASSAGGTGAYEQYF. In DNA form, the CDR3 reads TGTGCCAGCAGTGCGGGGGGGACAGGGGCCTACGAGCAGTACTTC.

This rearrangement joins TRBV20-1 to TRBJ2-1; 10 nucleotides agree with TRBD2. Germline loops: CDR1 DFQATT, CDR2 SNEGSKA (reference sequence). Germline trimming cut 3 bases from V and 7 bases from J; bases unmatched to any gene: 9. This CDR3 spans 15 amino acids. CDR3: CSASELAGVGNEQFF. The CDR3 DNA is TGCAGTGCTAGTGAGCTAGCGGGGGTAGGTAATGAGCAGTTCTTC.

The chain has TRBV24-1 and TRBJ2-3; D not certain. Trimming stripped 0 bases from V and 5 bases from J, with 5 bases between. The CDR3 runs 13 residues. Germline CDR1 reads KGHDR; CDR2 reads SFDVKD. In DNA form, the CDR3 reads TGTGCCACCAGTGATTTGTTCGGAGATACGCAGTATTTT. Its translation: CATSDLFGDTQYF.

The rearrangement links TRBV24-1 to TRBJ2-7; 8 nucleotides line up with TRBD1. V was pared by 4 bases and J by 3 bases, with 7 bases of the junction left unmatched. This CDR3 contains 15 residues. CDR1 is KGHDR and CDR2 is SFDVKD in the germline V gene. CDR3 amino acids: CATSDVADRDYEQYF. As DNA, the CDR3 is TGTGCCACCAGTGACGTAGCGGACAGGGACTACGAGCAGTACTTC.

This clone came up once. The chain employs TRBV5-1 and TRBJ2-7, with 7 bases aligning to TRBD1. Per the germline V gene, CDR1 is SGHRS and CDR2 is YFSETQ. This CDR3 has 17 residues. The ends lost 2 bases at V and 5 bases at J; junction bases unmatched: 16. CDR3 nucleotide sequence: TGCGCCAGCAGCTTACGGGACAGCCTGAATCCTCTGAACGAGCAGTACTTC. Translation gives CASSLRDSLNPLNEQYF. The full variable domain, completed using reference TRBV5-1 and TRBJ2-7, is KAGVTQTPRYLIKTRGQQVTLSCSPISGHRSVSWYQQTPGQGLQFLFEYFSETQRNKGNFPGRFSGRQFSNSRSEMNVSTLELGDSALYLCASSLRDSLNPLNEQYFGPGTRLTVT.

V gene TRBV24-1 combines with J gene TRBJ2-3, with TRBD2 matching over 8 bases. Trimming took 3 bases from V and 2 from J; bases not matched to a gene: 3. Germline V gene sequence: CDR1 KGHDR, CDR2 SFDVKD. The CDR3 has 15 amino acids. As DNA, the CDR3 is TGTGCCACCAGTGATGCGGGGGGCGCCACAGATACGCAGTATTTT. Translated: CATSDAGGATDTQYF.

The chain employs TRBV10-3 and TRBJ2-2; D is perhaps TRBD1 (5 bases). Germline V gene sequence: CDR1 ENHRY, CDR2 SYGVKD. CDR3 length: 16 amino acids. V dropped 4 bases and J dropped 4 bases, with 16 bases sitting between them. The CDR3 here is CAISVLGVAGTGELFF. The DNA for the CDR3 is TGTGCCATCAGTGTCCTAGGGGTCGCAGGCACCGGGGAGCTGTTTTTT.

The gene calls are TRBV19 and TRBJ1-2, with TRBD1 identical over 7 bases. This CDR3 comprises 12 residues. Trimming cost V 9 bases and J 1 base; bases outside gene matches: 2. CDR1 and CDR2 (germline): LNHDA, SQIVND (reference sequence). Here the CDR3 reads CASGTVNYGYTF. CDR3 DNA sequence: TGTGCCAGCGGGACAGTTAACTATGGCTACACCTTC.

CDR3 amino acids: CATSTRGTSSYEQYF. The CDR3 DNA reads TGTGCCACCAGTACCAGGGGGACAAGCTCCTACGAGCAGTACTTC. The chain is built from TRBV5-4 and TRBJ2-7, with TRBD1 matching 7 bases. The V gene end was trimmed by 9 bases and the J gene end by 0 bases; junction bases not matched to a gene: 12. CDR3 length: 15 residues. The germline V gene encodes CDR1 SGHNT and CDR2 YYREEE (reference sequence).

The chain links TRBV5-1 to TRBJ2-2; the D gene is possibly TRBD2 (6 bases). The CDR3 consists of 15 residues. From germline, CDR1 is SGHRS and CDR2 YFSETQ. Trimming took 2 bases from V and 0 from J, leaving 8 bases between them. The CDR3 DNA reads TGCGCCAGCAGCTTACTAGCAGCGAACACCGGGGAGCTGTTTTTT. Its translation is CASSLLAANTGELFF. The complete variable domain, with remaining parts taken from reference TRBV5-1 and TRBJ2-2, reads KAGVTQTPRYLIKTRGQQVTLSCSPISGHRSVSWYQQTPGQGLQFLFEYFSETQRNKGNFPGRFSGRQFSNSRSEMNVSTLELGDSALYLCASSLLAANTGELFFGEGSRLTVL.